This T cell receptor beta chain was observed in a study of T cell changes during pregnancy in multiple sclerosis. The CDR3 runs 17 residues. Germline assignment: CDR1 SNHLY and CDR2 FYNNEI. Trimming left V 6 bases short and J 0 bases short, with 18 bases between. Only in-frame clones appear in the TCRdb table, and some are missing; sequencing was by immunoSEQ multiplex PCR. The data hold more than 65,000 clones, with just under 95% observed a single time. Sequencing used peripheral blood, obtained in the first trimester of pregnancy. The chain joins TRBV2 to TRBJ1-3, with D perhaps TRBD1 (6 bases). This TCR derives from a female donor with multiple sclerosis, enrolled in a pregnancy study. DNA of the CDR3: TGTGCCAGCAGCCCGGGGGGCGCAGGGCTCTCTGGAAACACCATATATTTT. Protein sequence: CASSPGGAGLSGNTIYF. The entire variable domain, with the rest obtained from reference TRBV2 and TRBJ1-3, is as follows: EPEVTQTPSHQVTQMGQEVILRCVPISNHLYFYWYRQILGQKVEFLVSFYNNEISEKSEIFDDQFSVERPDGSNFTLKIRSTKLEDSAMYFCASSPGGAGLSGNTIYFGEGSWLTVV.